This TCR beta chain was identified during a study of blood T cell repertoires in COVID-19. On the study more broadly: COVID-19 samples, acute and convalescent, were from the United States, Italy and Spain. In each case, the material was cDNA or gDNA derived from T cells, B-cell-depleted T cells, or PBMCs.

Residents of about two dozen US areas, aged roughly 18 to 90 years, made up the participants. The study assigned cohorts using participant-reported clinical history. Sequencing was performed with immunoSEQ multiplex PCR; in TCRdb, only in-frame clones are kept and a portion is missing. The table shows approximately 490,000 clones, with around 90% occurring only once. The CDR3 has 12 residues. The V gene's germline CDR1 is LGHNT and CDR2 FRNRAP. V was clipped by 5 bases and J by 6 bases, with 10 bases between them. The sequence was collected from a woman younger than 30 who had recovered from COVID-19. The gene calls are TRBV12-5 and TRBJ1-1; no clear D. The sample comprised PBMCs or T cells enriched from blood (not recorded which). The CDR3 DNA is TGTGCTAGTGGTCCCTCGGCGGCTGAAGCTTTCTTT. Translation: CASGPSAAEAFF.